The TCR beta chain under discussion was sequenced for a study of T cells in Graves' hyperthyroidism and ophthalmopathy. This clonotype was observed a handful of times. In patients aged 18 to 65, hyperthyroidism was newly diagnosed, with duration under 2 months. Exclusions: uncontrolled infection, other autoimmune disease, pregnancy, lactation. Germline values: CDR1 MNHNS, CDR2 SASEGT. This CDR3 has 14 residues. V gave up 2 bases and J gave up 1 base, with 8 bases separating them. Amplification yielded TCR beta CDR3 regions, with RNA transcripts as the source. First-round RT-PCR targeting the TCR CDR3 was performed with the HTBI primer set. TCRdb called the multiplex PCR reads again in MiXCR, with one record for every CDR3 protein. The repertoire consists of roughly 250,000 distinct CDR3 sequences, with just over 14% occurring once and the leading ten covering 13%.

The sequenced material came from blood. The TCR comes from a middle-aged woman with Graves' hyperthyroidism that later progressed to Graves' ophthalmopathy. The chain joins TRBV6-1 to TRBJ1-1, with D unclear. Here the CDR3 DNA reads TGTGCCAGCAGTGAATCGTTGAGGAACACTGAAGCTTTCTTT. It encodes CASSESLRNTEAFF.